This T cell receptor (beta chain) was captured in a study of blood T cells in healthy people across ages (dated by TCRdb to between 2014 and 2017). Background on the whole study: In model experiments, template switching captured roughly one uniquely barcoded TCR beta cDNA molecule for every two T cells. Using deep sequencing normalized with unique cDNA molecular identifiers, the study measured how TCR beta repertoire diversity changes with age. Donors were grouped into four age groups: young (average 16 years), middle-aged (39), aged (about 60) and long-lived (over 80). Donors of different ages were randomly distributed across sequencing lanes to avoid experimental bias. Two additional independent replicas of 1 million unique cDNA reads from the same blood draw were analyzed for two donors (one aged 18 to 29 and one aged 80 or older).

The sample holds a few counts of this clonotype. Its target antigen remains unknown. Base-call qualities are not available, and no considerably larger clone is one nucleotide away. What the study reported, not specific to this receptor: Compared with the aged group, the long-lived group had more naive CD4+ T cells, fewer expanded clones and increased TCR diversity, suggesting age selection. As age increased, observed TCR beta diversity per million T cells dropped in a roughly linear way, and a significant reduction was already evident by age 40. There was a strong correlation between observed TCR beta diversity and the percentage of naive T cells measured by flow cytometry. Total diversity estimates from one million sequenced T cells were considered lower bounds and underestimates. Because donor CMV infection status was unknown, age-related changes in expanded clonotypes were potentially confounded. Bulk unsorted PBMC profiling prevented conclusive comparison of naive and antigen-experienced compartments.

Library preparation employed 5' RACE. Instrument used: Illumina HiSeq 2500. The second PCR ran for about 6 to 12 cycles and used a J-beta primer mix along with a sample-barcoded 5' primer. Each TCR beta cDNA molecule received a unique molecular identifier from a template-switch 5' adaptor carrying 12 random nucleotides. Each sample yielded at least 2.5 million CDR3-containing paired-end reads. First-strand cDNA was synthesized from all RNA with the Mint cDNA synthesis kit, primed by a TRBC-specific oligonucleotide. Following uracil-DNA glycosylase treatment, all cDNA underwent a first 18-cycle PCR with the universal primers M1SS and BC2_uni_R. Concerning the study's data processing: For normalization, 1 million high-quality reads were randomly selected from each sample, with every read carrying a distinct molecular identifier. Instead of being binned into consensus sequences, reads with shared molecular identifiers were discarded. MiTCR, with a Q25 quality threshold and the strictest error-elimination algorithm, was used for CDR3 identification, clonotype clustering and error correction. A nonparametric unseen species model with Euler transformation was used to estimate a lower bound on total TCR beta diversity. Clones were called with MiXCR by TCRdb after fastp trimmed the public reads at Q25, and only in-frame beta chains were retained. Each CDR3 protein gets just one entry, which takes the most common genes and DNA from the rows behind it. The V and J calls, along with clone size, are taken from TCRdb and not from the paper's own processing. A total of some 1.6 million distinct CDR3 sequences appear in this sample, around 35% of them only once. Roughly 10% of the sample is in the top ten clones.

The donors were 40 or so Caucasian individuals from Russia, aged roughly 6 to 100 years, who were systemically healthy. Ten milliliters of peripheral blood were drawn from each donor into EDTA-treated Vacutainer tubes. Ficoll-Paque density-gradient centrifugation was used to isolate PBMCs, with at least 6 million obtained per sample. Trizol reagent was used to extract total RNA from the PBMCs, yielding at least 5.5 micrograms per sample. For every donor, an aliquot of PBMCs went through flow cytometry to measure the percentages of naive CD45RAhigh/CD27high T cells. The CDR3 spans 16 residues, from the cysteine through the phenylalanine. The only DNA kept is the CDR3, 48 bases in frame from the first base. From the germline V gene, CDR1 is MDHEN and CDR2 is SYDVKM. V lost 3 bases and J lost 6 bases; the stretch between them is 20 bases long.

The sequence is built from TRBV28 and TRBJ1-2; 6 matching bases give a weak D call of TRBD1. Source material: blood. The clonotype comes from a young woman in good health. The DNA sequence is given as TGTGCCAGCAGTTTTTGGGGGCGATATAGTAGGGATGGCTACACCTTC. It codes for CASSFWGRYSRDGYTF.